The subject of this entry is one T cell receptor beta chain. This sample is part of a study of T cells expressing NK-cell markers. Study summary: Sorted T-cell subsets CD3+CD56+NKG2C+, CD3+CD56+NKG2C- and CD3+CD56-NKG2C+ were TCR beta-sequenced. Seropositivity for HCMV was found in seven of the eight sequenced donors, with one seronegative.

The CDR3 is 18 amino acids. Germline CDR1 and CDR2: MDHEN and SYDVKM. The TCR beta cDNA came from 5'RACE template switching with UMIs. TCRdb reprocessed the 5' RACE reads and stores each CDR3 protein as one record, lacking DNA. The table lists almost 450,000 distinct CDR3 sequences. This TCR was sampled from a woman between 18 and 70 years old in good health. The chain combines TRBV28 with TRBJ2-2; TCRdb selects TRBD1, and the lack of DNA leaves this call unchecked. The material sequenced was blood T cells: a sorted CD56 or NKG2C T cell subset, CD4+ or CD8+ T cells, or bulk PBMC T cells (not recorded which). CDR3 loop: CASSLMSLAGHPTGELFF. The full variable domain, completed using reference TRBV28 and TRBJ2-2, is DVKVTQSSRYLVKRTGEKVFLECVQDMDHENMFWYRQDPGLGLRLIYFSYDVKMKEKGDIPEGYSVSREKKERFSLILESASTNQTSMYLCASSLMSLAGHPTGELFFGEGSRLTVL.